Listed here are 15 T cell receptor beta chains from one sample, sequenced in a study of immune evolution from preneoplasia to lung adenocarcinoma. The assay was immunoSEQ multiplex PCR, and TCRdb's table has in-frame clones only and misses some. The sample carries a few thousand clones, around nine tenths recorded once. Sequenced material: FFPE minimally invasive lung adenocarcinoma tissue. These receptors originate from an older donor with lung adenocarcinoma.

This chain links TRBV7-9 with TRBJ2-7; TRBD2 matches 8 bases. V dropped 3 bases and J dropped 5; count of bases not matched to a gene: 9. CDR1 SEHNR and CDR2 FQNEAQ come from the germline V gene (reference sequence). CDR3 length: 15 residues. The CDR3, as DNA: TGTGCCAGCAGCTTGCCTGGACTAGCCGCGAACGAGCAGTACTTC. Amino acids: CASSLPGLAANEQYF. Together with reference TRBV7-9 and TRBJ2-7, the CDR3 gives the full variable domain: DTGVSQNPRHKITKRGQNVTFRCDPISEHNRLYWYRQTLGQGPEFLTYFQNEAQLEKSRLLSDRFSAERPKGSFSTLEIQRTEQGDSAMYLCASSLPGLAANEQYFGPGTRLTVT.

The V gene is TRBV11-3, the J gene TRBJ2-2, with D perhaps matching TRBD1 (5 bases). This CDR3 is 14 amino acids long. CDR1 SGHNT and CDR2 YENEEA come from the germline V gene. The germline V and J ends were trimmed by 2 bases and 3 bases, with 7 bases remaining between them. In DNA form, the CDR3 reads TGTGCCAGCAGCTTAAAGGGGTACACCGGGGAGCTGTTTTTT. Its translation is CASSLKGYTGELFF.

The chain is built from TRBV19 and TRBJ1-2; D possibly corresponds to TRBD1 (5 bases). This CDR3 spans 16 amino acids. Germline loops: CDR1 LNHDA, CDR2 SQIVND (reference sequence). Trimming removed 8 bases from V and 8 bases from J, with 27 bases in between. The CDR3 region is CASGRGRLPTTIGYTF. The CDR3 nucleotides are TGTGCCAGTGGAAGGGGCCGCTTGCCCACAACCATAGGCTACACCTTC.

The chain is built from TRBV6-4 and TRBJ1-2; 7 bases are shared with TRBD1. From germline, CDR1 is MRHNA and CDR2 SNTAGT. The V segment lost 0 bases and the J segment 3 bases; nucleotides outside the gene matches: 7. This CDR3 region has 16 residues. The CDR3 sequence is CASSDSQDRDDYGYTF. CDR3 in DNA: TGTGCCAGCAGTGACTCCCAAGACAGGGACGACTATGGCTACACCTTC.

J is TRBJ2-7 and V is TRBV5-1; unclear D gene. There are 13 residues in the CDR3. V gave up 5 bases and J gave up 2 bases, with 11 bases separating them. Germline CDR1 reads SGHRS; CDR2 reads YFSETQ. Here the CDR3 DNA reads TGCGCCAGCAGATCAGTCACAGCCTACGAGCAGTACTTC. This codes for CASRSVTAYEQYF. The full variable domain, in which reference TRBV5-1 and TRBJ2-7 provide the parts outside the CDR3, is KAGVTQTPRYLIKTRGQQVTLSCSPISGHRSVSWYQQTPGQGLQFLFEYFSETQRNKGNFPGRFSGRQFSNSRSEMNVSTLELGDSALYLCASRSVTAYEQYFGPGTRLTVT.

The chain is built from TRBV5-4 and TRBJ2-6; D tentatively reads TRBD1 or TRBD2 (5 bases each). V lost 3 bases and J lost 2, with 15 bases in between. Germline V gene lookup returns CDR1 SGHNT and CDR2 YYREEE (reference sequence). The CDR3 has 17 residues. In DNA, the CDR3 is TGTGCCAGCAGCTCGACCCGAGGGGTTGCTGGGGCCAACGTCCTGACTTTC. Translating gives CASSSTRGVAGANVLTF.

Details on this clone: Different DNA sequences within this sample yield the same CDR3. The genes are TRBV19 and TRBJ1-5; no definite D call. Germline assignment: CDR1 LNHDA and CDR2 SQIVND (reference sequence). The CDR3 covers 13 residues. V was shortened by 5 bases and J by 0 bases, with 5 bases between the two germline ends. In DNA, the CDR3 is TGTGCCAGTAGTCTAAATAGCAATCAGCCCCAGCATTTT. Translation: CASSLNSNQPQHF.

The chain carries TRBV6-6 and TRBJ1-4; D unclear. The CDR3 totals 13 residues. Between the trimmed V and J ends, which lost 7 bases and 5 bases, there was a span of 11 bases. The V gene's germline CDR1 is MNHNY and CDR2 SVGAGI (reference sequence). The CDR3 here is CASTPNMNEKLFF. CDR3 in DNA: TGTGCCAGCACTCCAAACATGAATGAAAAACTGTTTTTT.

Here the CDR3 reads CASSQEGRSDRGYTF. The DNA of the CDR3 is TGCGCCAGCAGCCAAGAAGGGCGGAGTGATCGAGGCTACACCTTC. The chain links TRBV4-1 to TRBJ1-2; D is unresolved. Trimming cost V 0 bases and J 8 bases, with 16 bases left between them. The CDR3 runs to 15 residues. The germline gives CDR1 MGHRA, CDR2 YSYEKL.

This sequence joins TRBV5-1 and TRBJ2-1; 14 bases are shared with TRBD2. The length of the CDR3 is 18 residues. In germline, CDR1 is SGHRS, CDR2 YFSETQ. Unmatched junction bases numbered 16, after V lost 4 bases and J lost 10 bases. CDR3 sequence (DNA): TGCGCCAGCAGCAAATCACCGGGACTAGCGGGAGATGGTGGAGAGCAGTTCTTC. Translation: CASSKSPGLAGDGGEQFF.

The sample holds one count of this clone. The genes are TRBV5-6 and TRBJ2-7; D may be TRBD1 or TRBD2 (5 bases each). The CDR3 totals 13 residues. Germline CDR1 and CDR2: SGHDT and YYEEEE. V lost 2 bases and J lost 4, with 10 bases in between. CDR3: CASSFGAFYEQYF. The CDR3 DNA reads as TGTGCCAGCAGCTTCGGGGCATTTTACGAGCAGTACTTC.

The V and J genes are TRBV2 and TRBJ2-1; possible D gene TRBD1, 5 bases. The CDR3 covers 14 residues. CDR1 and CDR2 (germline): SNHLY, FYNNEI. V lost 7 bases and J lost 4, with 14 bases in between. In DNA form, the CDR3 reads TGTGCCAGCACCGACAGAACGCCGTACAATGAGCAGTTCTTC. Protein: CASTDRTPYNEQFF.

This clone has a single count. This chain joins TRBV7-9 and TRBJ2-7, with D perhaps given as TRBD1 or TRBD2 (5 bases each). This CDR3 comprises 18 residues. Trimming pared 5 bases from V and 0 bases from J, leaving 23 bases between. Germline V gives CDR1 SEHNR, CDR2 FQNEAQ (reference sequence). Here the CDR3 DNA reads TGTGCCAGCAGCCCGCTTCGGCCGGGGCCCTATAGCTCCTACGAGCAGTACTTC. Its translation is CASSPLRPGPYSSYEQYF.

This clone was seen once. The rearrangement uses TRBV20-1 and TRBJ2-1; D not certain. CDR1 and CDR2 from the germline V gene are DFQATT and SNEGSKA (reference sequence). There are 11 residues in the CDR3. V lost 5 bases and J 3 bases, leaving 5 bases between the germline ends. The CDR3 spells CSAFGYNEQFF. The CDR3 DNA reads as TGCAGTGCTTTCGGCTACAATGAGCAGTTCTTC.

Here the CDR3 DNA reads TGTGCCAGCAGAGCCGGGACAGGGGGATCCTACGAGCAGTACTTC. Its protein product is CASRAGTGGSYEQYF. This rearrangement joins TRBV25-1 to TRBJ2-7; 11 nucleotides line up with TRBD1. The V segment lost 6 bases and the J segment 1 base; nucleotides outside the gene matches: 5. Germline V gene sequence: CDR1 MGHDK, CDR2 SYGVNS. The CDR3 sequence is 15 residues long.